These T cell receptor beta chains were read from a single sample in a study of identical twins. One entry per CDR3 protein results from TCRdb running MiXCR on the 5' RACE reads. The table has hundreds of thousands of distinct CDR3 sequences, around 20% seen once. These data are also associated with another study on T cells expressing NK-cell markers.

Sequenced material: PBMCs. The receptors originated from a woman between 18 and 30 years old in good health. Each CDR3 is given with its conserved first and last residue. The order of the fields is CDR3 DNA, CDR3 protein, J gene, D gene, V gene, clone size. D genes are given only for firm matches. Not every row has a clone size; where given, it reads once, few, many or a size class.

cdr3_nt: TGTGCCAGCAGTGAAGGCTGGCTAGCGAGCTCCTACAATGAGCAGTTCTTC
cdr3_aa: CASSEGWLASSYNEQFF
j_call: TRBJ2-1
d_call: NA
v_call: TRBV25-1
clone_size: NA

cdr3_nt: TGTGCCAGCAGCGTAATTAATAGGGATTCTGGGGCCAACGTCCTGACTTTC
cdr3_aa: CASSVINRDSGANVLTF
j_call: TRBJ2-6
d_call: NA
v_call: TRBV9
clone_size: few

cdr3_nt: TGTGCCAGCAGTAGACTAGCGTCCGTAGCCAAAAACATTCAGTACTTC
cdr3_aa: CASSRLASVAKNIQYF
j_call: TRBJ2-4
d_call: TRBD2
v_call: TRBV12-3/TRBV12-4
clone_size: NA

cdr3_nt: TGCGCCAGCAGCGTCCAGCGGAGTTACAATGAGCAGTTCTTC
cdr3_aa: CASSVQRSYNEQFF
j_call: TRBJ2-1
d_call: NA
v_call: TRBV5-1
clone_size: NA

cdr3_nt: TGTGCCAGCAGCATTGACTTGAACTACGAGCAGTACTTC
cdr3_aa: CASSIDLNYEQYF
j_call: TRBJ2-7
d_call: NA
v_call: TRBV7-9
clone_size: few

cdr3_nt: TGTGCCAGCAGTCCCGGACTAGCGGGGGGGCGGCAGTTCTTC
cdr3_aa: CASSPGLAGGRQFF
j_call: TRBJ2-1
d_call: TRBD2
v_call: TRBV12-3/TRBV12-4
clone_size: NA

cdr3_nt: TGTGCCAGCAGCCCCCAGGACAGGGGCCACAATGAGCAGTTCTTC
cdr3_aa: CASSPQDRGHNEQFF
j_call: TRBJ2-1
d_call: TRBD1
v_call: TRBV9
clone_size: NA

cdr3_nt: TGCGCCAGCACCCGGCAGGGGATTTATACAGATACGCAGTATTTT
cdr3_aa: CASTRQGIYTDTQYF
j_call: TRBJ2-3
d_call: NA
v_call: TRBV5-1
clone_size: NA

cdr3_nt: TGCGCCAGCAGCACGGGGGAATTCACAGATACGCAGTATTTT
cdr3_aa: CASSTGEFTDTQYF
j_call: TRBJ2-3
d_call: NA
v_call: TRBV5-1
clone_size: many

cdr3_nt: TGCAGCGTGGCGGGACAGGGATACACAGATACGCAGTATTTT
cdr3_aa: CSVAGQGYTDTQYF
j_call: TRBJ2-3
d_call: TRBD1
v_call: TRBV29-1
clone_size: NA

cdr3_nt: TGTGCCAGCAGCTGGGCAGGCAGCTCTGGGGCCAACGTCCTGACTTTC
cdr3_aa: CASSWAGSSGANVLTF
j_call: TRBJ2-6
d_call: NA
v_call: TRBV9
clone_size: NA

cdr3_nt: TGTGCCAGCAGCCTTCCGGAGGGGGGACTCACTGAAGCTTTCTTT
cdr3_aa: CASSLPEGGLTEAFF
j_call: TRBJ1-1
d_call: NA
v_call: TRBV5-6
clone_size: NA

cdr3_nt: TGCAGTGCTAGCGGCGGGGGCCATTACAATGAGCAGTTCTTC
cdr3_aa: CSASGGGHYNEQFF
j_call: TRBJ2-1
d_call: NA
v_call: TRBV20-1
clone_size: NA

cdr3_nt: TGTGCCAGCAGTTTTATGAGGGGGGCAGAAGAGACCCAGTACTTC
cdr3_aa: CASSFMRGAEETQYF
j_call: TRBJ2-5
d_call: NA
v_call: TRBV12-3/TRBV12-4
clone_size: once

cdr3_nt: TGTGCCAGCAGTTTAACGACTCAGGGCTACACCTTC
cdr3_aa: CASSLTTQGYTF
j_call: TRBJ1-2
d_call: NA
v_call: TRBV27
clone_size: NA

cdr3_nt: TGTGCCAGCAGCTTGGCCAACGTTGGGGGCTCCTATGGCTACACCTTC
cdr3_aa: CASSLANVGGSYGYTF
j_call: TRBJ1-2
d_call: NA
v_call: TRBV5-5
clone_size: NA

cdr3_nt: TGTGCCAGCAGCCTTAGCGGGATAGGAGAGACCCAGTACTTC
cdr3_aa: CASSLSGIGETQYF
j_call: TRBJ2-5
d_call: TRBD2
v_call: TRBV14
clone_size: NA

cdr3_nt: TGTGCCAGCAGTTATAGCGGGATGAGCTCCTACAATGAGCAGTTCTTC
cdr3_aa: CASSYSGMSSYNEQFF
j_call: TRBJ2-1
d_call: TRBD2
v_call: TRBV6-2/TRBV6-3
clone_size: few

cdr3_nt: TGTGCCAGTAGTCTAAGGACAGGGACGGGCAATGAGCAGTTCTTC
cdr3_aa: CASSLRTGTGNEQFF
j_call: TRBJ2-1
d_call: TRBD1
v_call: TRBV19
clone_size: NA

cdr3_nt: TGCAGCGTTGCCCCCCAACGGGGAGCCCCAGAGACCCAGTACTTC
cdr3_aa: CSVAPQRGAPETQYF
j_call: TRBJ2-5
d_call: NA
v_call: TRBV29-1
clone_size: once

cdr3_nt: TGTGCCAGCAGCCGACAACTCGGGGAGACCCAGTACTTC
cdr3_aa: CASSRQLGETQYF
j_call: TRBJ2-5
d_call: NA
v_call: TRBV3-1
clone_size: NA

cdr3_nt: TGCAGTGCTCACGACAGGGTGGTAAGCGAGCAGTACTTC
cdr3_aa: CSAHDRVVSEQYF
j_call: TRBJ2-7
d_call: TRBD1
v_call: TRBV20-1
clone_size: NA

cdr3_nt: TGTGCCAGCAGCTTAACGGCGGGACTAGCCCACTACGAGCAGTACTTC
cdr3_aa: CASSLTAGLAHYEQYF
j_call: TRBJ2-7
d_call: TRBD2
v_call: TRBV7-2
clone_size: few

cdr3_nt: TGTGCCAGCAGTTCGCGAGGGATAGGGGAAAAACTGTTTTTT
cdr3_aa: CASSSRGIGEKLFF
j_call: TRBJ1-4
d_call: NA
v_call: TRBV12-3/TRBV12-4
clone_size: NA

cdr3_nt: TGTGCTAGTGCCCTTCCCCAGTACAATGAGCAGTTCTTC
cdr3_aa: CASALPQYNEQFF
j_call: TRBJ2-1
d_call: NA
v_call: TRBV12-5
clone_size: NA

cdr3_nt: TGTGCCAGCAGGTCCGCAGTCTCGCCCCAGCATTTT
cdr3_aa: CASRSAVSPQHF
j_call: TRBJ1-5
d_call: NA
v_call: TRBV12-3/TRBV12-4
clone_size: few

cdr3_nt: TGTGCCAGCAGTGGATACGGCTACGAGCAGTACTTC
cdr3_aa: CASSGYGYEQYF
j_call: TRBJ2-7
d_call: NA
v_call: TRBV25-1
clone_size: NA

cdr3_nt: TGTGCCAGCAGCTTCGGGACAGGACTAAAACAGAACACAGATACGCAGTATTTT
cdr3_aa: CASSFGTGLKQNTDTQYF
j_call: TRBJ2-3
d_call: TRBD1
v_call: TRBV11-2
clone_size: NA

cdr3_nt: TGCAGCGTTGGATCAGTACCTGAGCAGTTCTTC
cdr3_aa: CSVGSVPEQFF
j_call: TRBJ2-1
d_call: NA
v_call: TRBV29-1
clone_size: few

cdr3_nt: TGTGCCAGCAGCGCCCTGGGACAGGGGGCGTACAATGAGCAGTTCTTC
cdr3_aa: CASSALGQGAYNEQFF
j_call: TRBJ2-1
d_call: TRBD1
v_call: TRBV9
clone_size: few

cdr3_nt: TGTGCCAGCAGTTCCGGTAATTACGAGCAGTACTTC
cdr3_aa: CASSSGNYEQYF
j_call: TRBJ2-7
d_call: NA
v_call: TRBV6-5
clone_size: many

cdr3_nt: TGTGCCAGCAGCTCATACGAAGGCCGGTACCAAGAGACCCAGTACTTC
cdr3_aa: CASSSYEGRYQETQYF
j_call: TRBJ2-5
d_call: NA
v_call: TRBV14
clone_size: NA

cdr3_nt: TGCGCCAGCAGCCGCGTCGGGTCGGATGGCTACACCTTC
cdr3_aa: CASSRVGSDGYTF
j_call: TRBJ1-2
d_call: NA
v_call: TRBV4-3
clone_size: NA

cdr3_nt: TGCAGTGCTAGAGATAGGAGGGAGTCCTACAATGAGCAGTTCTTC
cdr3_aa: CSARDRRESYNEQFF
j_call: TRBJ2-1
d_call: NA
v_call: TRBV20-1
clone_size: many

cdr3_nt: TGCAGCTCGACGGGGGCGGGAGGGCCGGGTACGCAGTATTTT
cdr3_aa: CSSTGAGGPGTQYF
j_call: TRBJ2-3
d_call: TRBD2
v_call: TRBV29-1
clone_size: NA

cdr3_nt: TGTGCCAGCAGAAAAGACGGGACCTACGAGCAGTACTTC
cdr3_aa: CASRKDGTYEQYF
j_call: TRBJ2-7
d_call: NA
v_call: TRBV6-1
clone_size: few

cdr3_nt: TGTGCCAGCAGCTTTGATGGAAACACCATATATTTT
cdr3_aa: CASSFDGNTIYF
j_call: TRBJ1-3
d_call: NA
v_call: TRBV7-2
clone_size: few

cdr3_nt: TGCGCCAGCAGCCAGCTCCCCGCGGGGACTGTGCAGTACTTC
cdr3_aa: CASSQLPAGTVQYF
j_call: TRBJ2-7
d_call: NA
v_call: TRBV4-3
clone_size: few

cdr3_nt: TGTGCCAGCAGCGGAACAATGCAGCCCCAGCATTTT
cdr3_aa: CASSGTMQPQHF
j_call: TRBJ1-5
d_call: NA
v_call: TRBV7-8
clone_size: many

cdr3_nt: TGTGCCAGCAGACAGGGGGTGAGAACTGAAGCTTTCTTT
cdr3_aa: CASRQGVRTEAFF
j_call: TRBJ1-1
d_call: TRBD1
v_call: TRBV12-3/TRBV12-4
clone_size: few

cdr3_nt: TGCGCCAGCAGCTTGACGATCGGACATCGCTCAAGCTACACCTTC
cdr3_aa: CASSLTIGHRSSYTF
j_call: TRBJ1-2
d_call: NA
v_call: TRBV5-1
clone_size: few

cdr3_nt: TGTGCTAGTGGTTCGCCGACAGGGCCAATAGTAAACACCGGGGAGCTGTTTTTT
cdr3_aa: CASGSPTGPIVNTGELFF
j_call: TRBJ2-2
d_call: TRBD1
v_call: TRBV12-5
clone_size: many

cdr3_nt: TGCGCCAGCAGCTTGGCCGAACTAGCGGGAGCCTACGAGCAGTACTTC
cdr3_aa: CASSLAELAGAYEQYF
j_call: TRBJ2-7
d_call: TRBD2
v_call: TRBV5-1
clone_size: many

cdr3_nt: TGTGCCAGCACCTCCGGATGGGTTGCGGGAGCTTTCTTT
cdr3_aa: CASTSGWVAGAFF
j_call: TRBJ1-1
d_call: NA
v_call: TRBV12-3/TRBV12-4
clone_size: NA

cdr3_nt: TGTGCCAGCAGCTTAGAAGACTCACCCCTCCACTTT
cdr3_aa: CASSLEDSPLHF
j_call: TRBJ1-6
d_call: NA
v_call: TRBV7-9
clone_size: many

cdr3_nt: TGTGCCACCCAGGGGGACGGGTCCTACGAGCAGTACTTC
cdr3_aa: CATQGDGSYEQYF
j_call: TRBJ2-7
d_call: TRBD1
v_call: TRBV2
clone_size: NA

cdr3_nt: TGTGCCAGCAGTTTAATTTGGGGGCCGGGAGCCGGGGAGCTGTTTTTT
cdr3_aa: CASSLIWGPGAGELFF
j_call: TRBJ2-2
d_call: NA
v_call: TRBV12-3/TRBV12-4
clone_size: NA

cdr3_nt: TGTGCCAGCCCCGGGGCTTTCTTT
cdr3_aa: CASPGAFF
j_call: TRBJ1-1
d_call: NA
v_call: TRBV12-3/TRBV12-4
clone_size: few

cdr3_nt: TGTGCCAGCAGTCCAGGGGGTGCCGACACCGGGGAGCTGTTTTTT
cdr3_aa: CASSPGGADTGELFF
j_call: TRBJ2-2
d_call: TRBD1
v_call: TRBV12-3/TRBV12-4
clone_size: NA

cdr3_nt: TGTGCCAGCAGAGCTAGGAGCTCCTACAATGAGCAGTTCTTC
cdr3_aa: CASRARSSYNEQFF
j_call: TRBJ2-1
d_call: NA
v_call: TRBV6-1
clone_size: many

cdr3_nt: TGTGCCAGCTCACACGACAGGAATCAGCCCCAGCATTTT
cdr3_aa: CASSHDRNQPQHF
j_call: TRBJ1-5
d_call: NA
v_call: TRBV18
clone_size: few

cdr3_nt: TGTGCCAGCAGCTCAAGACAGGGGGAATCCGGGGAGCTGTTTTTT
cdr3_aa: CASSSRQGESGELFF
j_call: TRBJ2-2
d_call: TRBD1
v_call: TRBV7-8
clone_size: NA

cdr3_nt: TGCAGCGTTACTTCCTACAGGGATACAGATACGCAGTATTTT
cdr3_aa: CSVTSYRDTDTQYF
j_call: TRBJ2-3
d_call: NA
v_call: TRBV29-1
clone_size: NA

cdr3_nt: TGCGCCAGCAGCACGGGACAGGGTGCAAGGACCCAGTACTTC
cdr3_aa: CASSTGQGARTQYF
j_call: TRBJ2-5
d_call: TRBD1
v_call: TRBV5-1
clone_size: NA

cdr3_nt: TGCGCCAGCAGCTTAGCGGTATCGTCTGGGGCCAACGTCCTGACTTTC
cdr3_aa: CASSLAVSSGANVLTF
j_call: TRBJ2-6
d_call: NA
v_call: TRBV5-1
clone_size: few

cdr3_nt: TGCAGTGCGCCCCGTTTGACAGGGAACACTGAAGCTTTCTTT
cdr3_aa: CSAPRLTGNTEAFF
j_call: TRBJ1-1
d_call: NA
v_call: TRBV20-1
clone_size: NA

cdr3_nt: TGCAGTGCCAATACCCCCCCGACTGCTAAAGAGACCCAGTACTTC
cdr3_aa: CSANTPPTAKETQYF
j_call: TRBJ2-5
d_call: NA
v_call: TRBV20-1
clone_size: few

cdr3_nt: TGTGCCAGCAGTGAGAGCAGAGGTAGGGCCAACGTCCTGACTTTC
cdr3_aa: CASSESRGRANVLTF
j_call: TRBJ2-6
d_call: NA
v_call: TRBV2
clone_size: NA

cdr3_nt: TGCAGTGCTAGGTCGCAGAGTAACTATGGCTACACCTTC
cdr3_aa: CSARSQSNYGYTF
j_call: TRBJ1-2
d_call: NA
v_call: TRBV20-1
clone_size: NA